This T cell receptor (beta chain) was sequenced for a study of shared clonotypes between healthy human individuals. For the study at large: Ranging from 18 to 49 in age, donors were two women and a few men.

CDR3 length: 15 amino acids. Germline assignment: CDR1 SGDLS and CDR2 YYNGEE. V trimming: 2 bases; J trimming: 5 bases; junction bases outside the gene matches: 10. Each donor was a Caucasian adult residing in Nashville, Tennessee. Study-level points and caveats: Clonotypes that were shared across a handful of donors made up about 4.5% of naive CD4 clonotypes. Limited genetic and exposure-history diversity came from having few donors.

In the case of this clone: The antigen is unknown.

Clones were read by immunoSEQ multiplex PCR, and TCRdb kept only the in-frame ones, dropping some. The top ten hold 0.39% of the sample, which has more than 2,000,000 clones, over 85% seen once. This receptor was obtained from a man aged 18 to 30 in good health. Some clones in this sample may be carry-over from other donors' samples. The sequenced material came from naive CD4+ T cells from PBMCs. The subset: CD45RA+ positively selected. The rearrangement uses TRBV9 and TRBJ2-7; 7 positions agree with TRBD2. CDR3 residues: CASSVREGLFDEQYF. The CDR3 region has the DNA TGTGCCAGCAGCGTTAGGGAGGGCCTTTTTGACGAGCAGTACTTC.